This T cell receptor beta chain is drawn from a study of HIV-infected children after antiretroviral therapy interruption. Study-wide context: Continuous-treatment samples came from weeks 0, 48 and 150.

This clonotype was seen many times. CDR3 length: 13 residues. Germline V CDR1 and CDR2: SQVTM, ANQGSEA. The V and J ends lost 4 bases and 9 bases respectively, with 16 bases between them. Treatment noted: PENTA 11 planned treatment interruption arm or continuous ART arm. From thawed PBMCs, naive CD4+ CD45RA+ CD45RO- T cells were sorted. RNA-based 3' RACE libraries used unique molecular identifiers. TCRdb re-analysed the 3' RACE reads in MiXCR, keeping a single row per CDR3 protein. The data contain some 40,000 distinct CDR3 sequences, about 7% of them singletons. The gene calls are TRBV29-1 and TRBJ2-4; D could derive from TRBD1 or TRBD2 (6 bases each). Source: CD45RA+ CD4+ T cells from PBMCs, pooled from several time points, taken from a donor given antiretroviral therapy, either interrupted or continuous. The subset here: naive CD4+ CD45RA+ CD45RO- T cells. This receptor was identified in a pool of human donors with HIV. The CDR3 sequence: CSVGDTAGIIQYF. Written as DNA, the CDR3 is TGCAGCGTTGGGGACACCGCGGGGATCATTCAGTACTTC. Together with reference TRBV29-1 and TRBJ2-4, the CDR3 gives the full variable domain: SAVISQKPSRDICQRGTSLTIQCQVDSQVTMMFWYRQQPGQSLTLIATANQGSEATYESGFVIDKFPISRPNLTFSTLTVSNMSPEDSSIYLCSVGDTAGIIQYFGAGTRLSVL.